This T cell receptor (beta chain) was retrieved from a study of OX40 agonist ivuxolimab in advanced cancers. Notes on the study in general: Clonal expansion by week 6 occurred in CD4+ and CD8+ blood T cells (at 0.1 to 3.0 mg/kg). Certain nonresponders additionally had low normalized T-cell clonal expansion. On average, a greater number of expanded clones characterised CD8+ T cells relative to CD4+.

The CDR3 has 15 amino acids. Germline V lookup: CDR1 LGHNT, CDR2 FRNRAP. V was shortened by 4 bases and J by 2 bases, with 12 bases between the two germline ends. TCRdb keeps only in-frame clones here, not all; method: immunoSEQ multiplex PCR. This sample has about 50,000 clones, with roughly 77% found just once. This clone was recorded only once. Its antigen is currently unknown. This receptor was identified in an adult with an advanced solid tumor such as melanoma, head and neck, liver or kidney cancer. This chain connects TRBV12-5 to TRBJ1-5; unclear D gene. Source: CD4+ or CD8+ T cells sorted from blood, taken in a trial of the OX40 agonist ivuxolimab. CDR3 nucleotide sequence: TGTGCTAGTGGTTCCCCCGGGTTCGGCAATCAGCCCCAGCATTTT. Translated, it gives CASGSPGFGNQPQHF.